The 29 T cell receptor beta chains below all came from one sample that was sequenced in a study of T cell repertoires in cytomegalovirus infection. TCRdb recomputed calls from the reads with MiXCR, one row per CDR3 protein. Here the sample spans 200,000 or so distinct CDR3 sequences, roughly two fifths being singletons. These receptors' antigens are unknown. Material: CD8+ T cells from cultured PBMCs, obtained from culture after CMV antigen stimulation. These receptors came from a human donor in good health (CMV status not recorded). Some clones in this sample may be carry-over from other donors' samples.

Written as DNA, the CDR3 is TGCGCCAGCAGCTTGGGTTGGAGCGGGGGGACCACAGATACGCAGTATTTT. Translating gives CASSLGWSGGTTDTQYF. This chain connects TRBV5-1 to TRBJ2-3; 9 positions agree with TRBD2. This CDR3 contains 17 residues. Germline trimming cut 0 bases from V and 2 bases from J; bases unmatched to any gene: 7. The germline V gene has CDR1 SGHRS and CDR2 YFSETQ.

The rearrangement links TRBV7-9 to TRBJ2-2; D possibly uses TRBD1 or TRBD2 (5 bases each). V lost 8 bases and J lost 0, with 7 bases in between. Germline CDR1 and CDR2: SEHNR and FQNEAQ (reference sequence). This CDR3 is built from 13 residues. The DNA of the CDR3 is TGTGCCAGCCTGGGGGCGAACACCGGGGAGCTGTTTTTT. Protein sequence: CASLGANTGELFF.

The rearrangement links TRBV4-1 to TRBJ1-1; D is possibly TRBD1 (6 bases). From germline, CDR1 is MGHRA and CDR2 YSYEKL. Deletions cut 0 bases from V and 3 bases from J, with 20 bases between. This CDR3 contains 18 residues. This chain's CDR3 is CASSQDRPTGTRDTEAFF. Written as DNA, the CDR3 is TGCGCCAGCAGCCAAGATCGTCCGACAGGCACCCGCGACACTGAAGCTTTCTTT.

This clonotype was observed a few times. The CDR3 reads CASSVLTSGGGSTDTQYF. In DNA form, the CDR3 reads TGTGCCAGCAGCGTACTGACTAGCGGGGGGGGCAGCACAGATACGCAGTATTTT. The chain carries TRBV9 and TRBJ2-3, with 14 bases aligning to TRBD2. Germline CDR1 reads SGDLS; CDR2 reads YYNGEE. The CDR3 is made up of 18 amino acids. V lost 1 base and J lost 0; bases outside the gene matches: 4.

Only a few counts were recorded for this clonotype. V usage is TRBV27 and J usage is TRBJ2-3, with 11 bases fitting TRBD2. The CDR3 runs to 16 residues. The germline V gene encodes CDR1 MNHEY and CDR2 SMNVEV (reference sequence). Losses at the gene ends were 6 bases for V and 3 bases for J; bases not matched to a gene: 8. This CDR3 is CASSHISGRATDTQYF. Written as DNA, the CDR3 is TGTGCCAGCAGCCACATTAGCGGGAGGGCGACAGATACGCAGTATTTT.

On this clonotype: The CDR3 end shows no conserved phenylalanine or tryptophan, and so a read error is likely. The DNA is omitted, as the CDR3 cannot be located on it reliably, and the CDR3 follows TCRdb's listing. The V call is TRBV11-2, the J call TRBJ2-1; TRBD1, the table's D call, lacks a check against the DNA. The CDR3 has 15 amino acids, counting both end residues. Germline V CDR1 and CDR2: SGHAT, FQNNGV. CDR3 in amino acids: CASSLDHGEAPTGVD.

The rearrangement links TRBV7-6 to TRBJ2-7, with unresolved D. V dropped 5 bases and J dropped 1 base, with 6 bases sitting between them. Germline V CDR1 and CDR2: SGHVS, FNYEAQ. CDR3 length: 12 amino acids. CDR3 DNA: TGTGCCAGCAGCGGCAGGTCCTACGAGCAGTACTTC. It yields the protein CASSGRSYEQYF.

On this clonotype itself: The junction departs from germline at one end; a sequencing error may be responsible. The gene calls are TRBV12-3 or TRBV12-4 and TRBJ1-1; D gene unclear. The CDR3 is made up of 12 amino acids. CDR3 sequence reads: CASSHLKTEAFF. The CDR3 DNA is TGTGCCAGCAGCCATTTGAAAACTGAAGCTTTCTTT.

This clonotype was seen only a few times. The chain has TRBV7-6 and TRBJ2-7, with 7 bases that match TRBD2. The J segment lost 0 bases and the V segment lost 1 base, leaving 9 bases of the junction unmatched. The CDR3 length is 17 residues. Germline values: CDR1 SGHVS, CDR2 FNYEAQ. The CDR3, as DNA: TGTGCCAGCAGCTTAGGCGGGGGTTTGGGGAGCTCCTACGAGCAGTACTTC. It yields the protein CASSLGGGLGSSYEQYF.

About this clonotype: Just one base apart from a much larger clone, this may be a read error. The CDR3 DNA reads as TGTGCCAGCAGCCCGCTGACTAGCACCGGGGAGCTGTGTTTT. Its protein is CASSPLTSTGELCF. The chain has TRBV5-5 and TRBJ2-2; 7 nucleotides line up with TRBD2. The germline gives CDR1 SGHKS, CDR2 YYEKEE (reference sequence). CDR3 length equals 14 residues.

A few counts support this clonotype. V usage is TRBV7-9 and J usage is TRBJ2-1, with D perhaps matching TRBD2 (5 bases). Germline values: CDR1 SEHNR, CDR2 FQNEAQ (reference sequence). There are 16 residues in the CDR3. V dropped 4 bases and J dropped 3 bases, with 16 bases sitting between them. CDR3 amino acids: CASSSRSGRIYNEQFF. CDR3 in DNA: TGTGCCAGCAGCTCCAGGTCGGGGAGAATCTACAATGAGCAGTTCTTC.

The CDR3 DNA reads as TGTGCCATCAGTGAGTCAACTGGCAGGCCTGAAGCTTTCTTT. This gives the protein CAISESTGRPEAFF. The rearrangement links TRBV10-3 to TRBJ1-1; D not certain. This CDR3 comprises 14 residues. Trimming took off 0 bases at V and 6 bases at J, with 11 bases between the two ends. Germline loops: CDR1 ENHRY, CDR2 SYGVKD.

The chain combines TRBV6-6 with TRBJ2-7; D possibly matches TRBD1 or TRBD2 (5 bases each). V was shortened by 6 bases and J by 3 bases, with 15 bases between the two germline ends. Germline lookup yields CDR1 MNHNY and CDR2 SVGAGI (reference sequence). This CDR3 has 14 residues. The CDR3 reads CASSPPGQDYEQYF. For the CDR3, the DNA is TGTGCCAGCAGCCCCCCGGGGCAAGACTACGAGCAGTACTTC.

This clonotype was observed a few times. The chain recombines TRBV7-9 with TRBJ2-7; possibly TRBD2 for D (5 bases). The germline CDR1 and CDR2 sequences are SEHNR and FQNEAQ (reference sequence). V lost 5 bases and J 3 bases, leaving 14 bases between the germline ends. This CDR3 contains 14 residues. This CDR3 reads CASSPSVGDYEQYF. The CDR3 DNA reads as TGTGCCAGCAGCCCCTCCGTCGGGGACTACGAGCAGTACTTC.

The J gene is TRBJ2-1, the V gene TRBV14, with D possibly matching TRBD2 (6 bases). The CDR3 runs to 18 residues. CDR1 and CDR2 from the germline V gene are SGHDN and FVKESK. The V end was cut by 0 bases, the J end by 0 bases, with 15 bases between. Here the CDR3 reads CASSQERRTTSSYNEQFF. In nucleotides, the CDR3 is TGTGCCAGCAGCCAAGAGAGACGGACTACGAGCTCCTACAATGAGCAGTTCTTC.

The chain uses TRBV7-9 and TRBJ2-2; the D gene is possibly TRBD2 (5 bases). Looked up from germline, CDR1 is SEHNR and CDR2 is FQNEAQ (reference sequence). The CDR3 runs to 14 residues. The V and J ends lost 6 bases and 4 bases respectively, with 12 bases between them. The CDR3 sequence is CASSPSRATGELFF. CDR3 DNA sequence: TGTGCCAGCAGTCCTAGCAGAGCCACCGGGGAGCTGTTTTTT.

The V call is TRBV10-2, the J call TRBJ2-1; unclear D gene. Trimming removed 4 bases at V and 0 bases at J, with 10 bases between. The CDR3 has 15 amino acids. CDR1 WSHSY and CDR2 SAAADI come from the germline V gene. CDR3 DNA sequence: TGCGCCAGCAGTGGGACCGAGAGCTCCTACAATGAGCAGTTCTTC. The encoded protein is CASSGTESSYNEQFF.

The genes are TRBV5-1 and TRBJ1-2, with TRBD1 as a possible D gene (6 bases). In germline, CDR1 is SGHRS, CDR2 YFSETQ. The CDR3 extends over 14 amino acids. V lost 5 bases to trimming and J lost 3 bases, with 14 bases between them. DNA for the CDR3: TGCGCCAGCAGTTCCCCGGACAGCTACTATGGCTACACCTTC. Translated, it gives CASSSPDSYYGYTF.

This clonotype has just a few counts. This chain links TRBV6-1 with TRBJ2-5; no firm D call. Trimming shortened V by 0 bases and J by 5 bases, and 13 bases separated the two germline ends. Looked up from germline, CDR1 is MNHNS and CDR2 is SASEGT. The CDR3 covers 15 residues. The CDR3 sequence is CASSEANRVEETQYF. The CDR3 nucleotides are TGTGCCAGCAGTGAAGCTAACCGGGTTGAGGAGACCCAGTACTTC.

CDR3 coding DNA: TGTGCCAGCAGCTTAGCGTTTCCGGCGGGAGAGACCCAGTACTTC. Amino acids: CASSLAFPAGETQYF. The gene calls are TRBV7-9 and TRBJ2-5, with a weak D call TRBD2 (5 bases). Germline lookup yields CDR1 SEHNR and CDR2 FQNEAQ (reference sequence). There are 15 residues in the CDR3. The ends were cut back, 0 bases at V and 4 bases at J, with 12 bases in the middle.

Here the CDR3 DNA reads TGCGCCAGCAGCCAACGAAAGACCGGGGAGGACGCTGAAGCTTTCTTT. Translating gives CASSQRKTGEDAEAFF. V is TRBV4-1 and J is TRBJ1-1; D is unclear. Trimming cost V 2 bases and J 6 bases, with 19 bases left between them. Germline assignment: CDR1 MGHRA and CDR2 YSYEKL. The CDR3 totals 16 residues.

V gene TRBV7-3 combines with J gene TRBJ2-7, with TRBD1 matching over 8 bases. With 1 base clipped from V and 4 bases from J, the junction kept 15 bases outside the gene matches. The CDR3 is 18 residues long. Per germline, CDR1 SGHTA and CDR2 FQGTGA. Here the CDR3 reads CASSLKGPGGQGLYEQYF. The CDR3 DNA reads TGTGCCAGCAGCTTAAAGGGGCCGGGTGGACAGGGCTTATACGAGCAGTACTTC.

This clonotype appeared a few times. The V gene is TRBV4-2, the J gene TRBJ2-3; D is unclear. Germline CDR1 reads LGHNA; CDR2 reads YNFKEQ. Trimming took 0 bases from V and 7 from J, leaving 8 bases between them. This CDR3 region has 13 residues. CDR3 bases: TGTGCCAGCAGCCAAGAATACGAGAATACGCAGTATTTT. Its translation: CASSQEYENTQYF.

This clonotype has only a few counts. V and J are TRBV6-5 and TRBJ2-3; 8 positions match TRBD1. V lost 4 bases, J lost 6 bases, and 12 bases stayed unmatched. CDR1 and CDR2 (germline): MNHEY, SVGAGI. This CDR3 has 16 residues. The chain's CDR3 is CASSFRTGLLEDTQYF. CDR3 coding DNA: TGTGCCAGCAGTTTCCGGACAGGGCTGCTCGAGGATACGCAGTATTTT.

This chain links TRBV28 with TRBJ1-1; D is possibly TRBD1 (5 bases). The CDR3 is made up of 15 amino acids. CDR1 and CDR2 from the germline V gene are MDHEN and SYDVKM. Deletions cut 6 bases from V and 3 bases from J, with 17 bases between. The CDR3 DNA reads TGTGCCAGCAGACAGCCACAGGAGAGGGACACTGAAGCTTTCTTT. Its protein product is CASRQPQERDTEAFF.

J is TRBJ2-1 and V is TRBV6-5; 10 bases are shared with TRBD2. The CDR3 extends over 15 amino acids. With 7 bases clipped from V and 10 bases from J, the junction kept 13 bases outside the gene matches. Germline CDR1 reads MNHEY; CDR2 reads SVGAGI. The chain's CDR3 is CASTSRASGGAEQFF. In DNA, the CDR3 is TGTGCCAGCACCTCTCGGGCTAGCGGGGGCGCGGAGCAGTTCTTC.

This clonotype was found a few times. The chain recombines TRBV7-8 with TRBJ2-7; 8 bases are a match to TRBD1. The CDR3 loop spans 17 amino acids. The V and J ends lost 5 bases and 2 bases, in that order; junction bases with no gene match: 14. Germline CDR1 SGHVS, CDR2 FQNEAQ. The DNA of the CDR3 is TGTGCCAGCAGCGTACCCCGTGATCAGGGGGCTACCTACGAGCAGTACTTC. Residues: CASSVPRDQGATYEQYF.

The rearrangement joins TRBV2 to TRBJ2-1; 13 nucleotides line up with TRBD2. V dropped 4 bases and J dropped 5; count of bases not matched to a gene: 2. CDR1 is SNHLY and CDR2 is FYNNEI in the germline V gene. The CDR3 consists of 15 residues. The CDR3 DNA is TGTGCCAGCAGTGCCGGGACTAGCGGGAACAATGAGCAGTTCTTC. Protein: CASSAGTSGNNEQFF.

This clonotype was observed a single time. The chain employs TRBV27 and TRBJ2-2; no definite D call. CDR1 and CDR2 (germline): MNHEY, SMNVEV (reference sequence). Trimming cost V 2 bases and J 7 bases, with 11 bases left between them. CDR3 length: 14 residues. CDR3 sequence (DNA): TGTGCCAGCAGTTTACGGCTAGTAGGCGGGGAGCTGTTTTTT. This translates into CASSLRLVGGELFF.